This TCR beta chain was documented in a study of cytomegalovirus exposure and HLA in healthy donors. Study-wide points: Reports showed the classifier diagnosing cytomegalovirus status with high specificity and sensitivity. Cytomegalovirus-associated TCR beta chains were listed, numbering approximately 150. The analysis excluded some indistinguishable V segments, including TRBV6-2 and TRBV6-3. Among TCR beta chains of equal frequency, HLA-associated ones were more clonally expanded in a later analysis.

The PCR had 60 Vbeta and 13 Jbeta primers. The repertoire was sequenced with immunoSEQ multiplex PCR; TCRdb's copy has only in-frame clones and lacks some. This table holds 120,000 to 150,000 clones, over 60% found once. About this clone itself: What it binds is unknown.

This CDR3 region has 13 residues. Germline CDR1 and CDR2: LNHDA and SQIVND (reference sequence). After removal of 5 bases from V and 7 bases from J, the junction contained 7 bases not matched to a gene. This receptor was taken from a man aged 35 to 55 in good health and CMV-seropositive. Sequenced: PBMCs. The V and J genes are TRBV19 and TRBJ1-1; 7 bases are a match to TRBD1. CDR3 region: CASSLFRQGEAFF. CDR3 bases: TGTGCCAGTAGTCTATTTAGACAGGGTGAAGCTTTCTTT.